This T cell receptor beta chain was recovered during a study of graft-versus-host responses after intestinal transplantation. Across the whole study: Every one of the recipients received anti-thymocyte globulin induction and afterwards took tacrolimus and steroids for 3 to 4 years.

Germline V gives CDR1 SGHRS, CDR2 YFSETQ. CDR3 length equals 15 residues. The V and J ends lost 6 bases and 11 bases respectively, with 23 bases between them. TCRdb's table, derived via immunoSEQ multiplex PCR, lists solely in-frame clones and lacks some. The repertoire holds over 65,000 clones, with 92% as singletons. The sequence came from a human patient who received an intestinal transplant, so some T cells may come from the graft donor. The rearrangement links TRBV5-1 to TRBJ1-4; D is unresolved. This specimen consisted of PBMCs, obtained 98 days after intestinal transplantation. CDR3 region: CASTAGYDRKKKLFF. As DNA, the CDR3 is TGCGCCAGCACAGCGGGCTATGATCGGAAAAAGAAACTGTTTTTT.